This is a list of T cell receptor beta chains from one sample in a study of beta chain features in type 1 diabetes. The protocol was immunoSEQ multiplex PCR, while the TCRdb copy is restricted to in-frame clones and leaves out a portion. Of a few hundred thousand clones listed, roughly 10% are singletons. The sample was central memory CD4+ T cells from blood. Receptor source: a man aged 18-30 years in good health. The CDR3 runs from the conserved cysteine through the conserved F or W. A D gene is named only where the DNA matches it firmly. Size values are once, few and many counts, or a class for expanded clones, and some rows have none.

CDR3aa: CASSSRSAGHWGYEQYF; CDR3nt: TGTGCCAGCAGCTCTCGTAGCGCGGGGCATTGGGGGTACGAGCAGTACTTC; len: 17; j_gene: TRBJ2-7; v_gene: TRBV7-2; abundance: NA; d_gene: NA
CDR3aa: CAWSRGTGANVLTF; CDR3nt: TGTGCCTGGAGCCGGGGAACTGGGGCCAACGTCCTGACTTTC; len: 14; j_gene: TRBJ2-6; v_gene: TRBV30; abundance: many; d_gene: NA
CDR3aa: CASSSGLAGGSYNEQFF; CDR3nt: TGTGCCAGCAGCTCGGGACTAGCGGGGGGATCCTACAATGAGCAGTTCTTC; len: 17; j_gene: TRBJ2-1; v_gene: TRBV7-2; abundance: many; d_gene: TRBD2
CDR3aa: CASSNRQEAFF; CDR3nt: TGTGCCAGCAGCAACCGACAAGAAGCTTTCTTT; len: 11; j_gene: TRBJ1-1; v_gene: TRBV21-1; abundance: few; d_gene: NA
CDR3aa: CAISEGSNQPQHF; CDR3nt: TGTGCCATCAGTGAGGGCAGCAATCAGCCCCAGCATTTT; len: 13; j_gene: TRBJ1-5; v_gene: TRBV10-3; abundance: medium-sized; d_gene: NA
CDR3aa: CAWRLTGSVYEQYF; CDR3nt: TGTGCCTGGAGATTAACAGGGTCCGTCTACGAGCAGTACTTC; len: 14; j_gene: TRBJ2-7; v_gene: TRBV30; abundance: NA; d_gene: NA
CDR3aa: CASSDDRDTQYF; CDR3nt: TGTGCCAGCAGCGACGACAGAGATACGCAGTATTTT; len: 12; j_gene: TRBJ2-3; v_gene: TRBV11-2; abundance: NA; d_gene: NA
CDR3aa: CARAEGTNTGELFF; CDR3nt: TGTGCCCGGGCGGAGGGAACGAACACCGGGGAGCTGTTTTTT; len: 14; j_gene: TRBJ2-2; v_gene: TRBV30; abundance: NA; d_gene: NA
CDR3aa: CTSSHSGSPYEQYF; CDR3nt: TGCACCAGCAGCCACAGCGGGAGCCCCTACGAGCAGTACTTC; len: 14; j_gene: TRBJ2-7; v_gene: TRBV1; abundance: NA; d_gene: NA
CDR3aa: CASSPTTVNYGYTF; CDR3nt: TGTGCCAGCTCACCAACCACAGTGAACTATGGCTACACCTTC; len: 14; j_gene: TRBJ1-2; v_gene: TRBV18; abundance: few; d_gene: NA
CDR3aa: CAWSGGNTEAFF; CDR3nt: TGTGCCTGGAGTGGGGGGAACACTGAAGCTTTCTTT; len: 12; j_gene: TRBJ1-1; v_gene: TRBV30; abundance: NA; d_gene: NA
CDR3aa: CASSLMDRSTQYF; CDR3nt: TGTGCCAGCAGCTTAATGGATAGGTCAACCCAGTACTTC; len: 13; j_gene: TRBJ2-5; v_gene: TRBV7-3; abundance: NA; d_gene: NA
CDR3aa: CAWSAWGPNEQFF; CDR3nt: TGTGCCTGGAGTGCCTGGGGGCCTAATGAGCAGTTCTTC; len: 13; j_gene: TRBJ2-1; v_gene: TRBV30; abundance: NA; d_gene: NA
CDR3aa: CASSPGAGRETQYF; CDR3nt: TGTGCCAGCAGCCCAGGGGCGGGCCGGGAGACCCAGTACTTC; len: 14; j_gene: TRBJ2-5; v_gene: TRBV7-2; abundance: few; d_gene: NA
CDR3aa: CASSAAGGTGGEQFF; CDR3nt: TGTGCCAGCAGCGCAGCGGGCGGGACCGGGGGTGAGCAGTTCTTC; len: 15; j_gene: TRBJ2-1; v_gene: TRBV7-9; abundance: few; d_gene: NA
CDR3aa: CASSLRKAVEGSDTQYF; CDR3nt: TGCGCCAGCAGCCTTAGAAAAGCGGTAGAGGGGTCAGATACGCAGTATTTT; len: 17; j_gene: TRBJ2-3; v_gene: TRBV4-1; abundance: NA; d_gene: NA
CDR3aa: CAISEGAGDYGYTF; CDR3nt: TGTGCCATCAGTGAGGGGGCCGGCGACTATGGCTACACCTTC; len: 14; j_gene: TRBJ1-2; v_gene: TRBV10-3; abundance: few; d_gene: NA
CDR3aa: CASSDARSGVYNEQFF; CDR3nt: TGTGCCAGCAGTGACGCGAGGAGCGGGGTTTACAATGAGCAGTTCTTC; len: 16; j_gene: TRBJ2-1; v_gene: TRBV25-1; abundance: many; d_gene: TRBD2
CDR3aa: CASSRDGGREKLFF; CDR3nt: TGTGCCAGCAGCCGAGACGGAGGGAGGGAAAAACTGTTTTTT; len: 14; j_gene: TRBJ1-4; v_gene: TRBV7-9; abundance: NA; d_gene: NA
CDR3aa: CASSRQLLQPQHF; CDR3nt: TGTGCCAGCAGTAGACAGTTACTACAGCCCCAGCATTTT; len: 13; j_gene: TRBJ1-5; v_gene: TRBV7-9; abundance: few; d_gene: NA
CDR3aa: CAWSAVRTDNEQFF; CDR3nt: TGTGCCTGGAGTGCCGTACGGACTGACAATGAGCAGTTCTTC; len: 14; j_gene: TRBJ2-1; v_gene: TRBV30; abundance: few; d_gene: NA
CDR3aa: CASSPRWLDPSGANVLTF; CDR3nt: TGTGCCAGCTCACCACGATGGTTGGATCCCTCTGGGGCCAACGTCCTGACTTTC; len: 18; j_gene: TRBJ2-6; v_gene: TRBV18; abundance: NA; d_gene: NA
CDR3aa: CASSPRMVAGGPDTQYF; CDR3nt: TGTGCCAGCAGTCCCAGGATGGTAGCGGGAGGGCCAGATACGCAGTATTTT; len: 17; j_gene: TRBJ2-3; v_gene: TRBV27; abundance: NA; d_gene: TRBD2
CDR3aa: CASSRDTEAFF; CDR3nt: TGCGCCAGCAGCAGGGACACTGAAGCTTTCTTT; len: 11; j_gene: TRBJ1-1; v_gene: TRBV10-2; abundance: few; d_gene: NA
CDR3aa: CASSLSGTGSADTQYF; CDR3nt: TGTGCCAGCAGCTTGTCCGGGACAGGGAGCGCAGATACGCAGTATTTT; len: 16; j_gene: TRBJ2-3; v_gene: TRBV11-2; abundance: NA; d_gene: TRBD1
CDR3aa: CASRSGPQDRVEETQYF; CDR3nt: TGTGCCAGCAGATCCGGACCACAGGACAGGGTGGAAGAGACCCAGTACTTC; len: 17; j_gene: TRBJ2-5; v_gene: TRBV5-4; abundance: NA; d_gene: TRBD1
CDR3aa: CASSEAGTYLYEQYF; CDR3nt: TGTGCCAGCAGTGAAGCCGGGACGTACCTCTACGAGCAGTACTTC; len: 15; j_gene: TRBJ2-7; v_gene: TRBV6-1; abundance: few; d_gene: NA
CDR3aa: CASSRRDPRSGPPDTQYF; CDR3nt: TGCGCCAGCAGCCGCCGGGACCCAAGGAGTGGCCCCCCCGATACGCAGTATTTT; len: 18; j_gene: TRBJ2-3; v_gene: TRBV5-1; abundance: many; d_gene: NA
CDR3aa: CASSWGLAGSTDTQYF; CDR3nt: TGTGCCAGCAGCTGGGGACTAGCGGGCAGCACAGATACGCAGTATTTT; len: 16; j_gene: TRBJ2-3; v_gene: TRBV5-4; abundance: NA; d_gene: TRBD2
CDR3aa: CASSIQGTYEQYF; CDR3nt: TGTGCCAGCAGCATACAGGGAACCTACGAGCAGTACTTC; len: 13; j_gene: TRBJ2-7; v_gene: TRBV5-4; abundance: NA; d_gene: NA
CDR3aa: CASSPTSGVDTQYF; CDR3nt: TGTGCCAGCAGTCCGACTAGCGGCGTAGATACGCAGTATTTT; len: 14; j_gene: TRBJ2-3; v_gene: TRBV25-1; abundance: NA; d_gene: TRBD2
CDR3aa: CASSQDHPAGSGELFF; CDR3nt: TGTGCCAGCAGCCAAGATCATCCAGCGGGATCGGGGGAGCTGTTTTTT; len: 16; j_gene: TRBJ2-2; v_gene: TRBV4-2; abundance: NA; d_gene: TRBD2
CDR3aa: CASSRGLADSYEQYF; CDR3nt: TGTGCCAGCAGCCGGGGACTAGCGGACTCCTACGAGCAGTACTTC; len: 15; j_gene: TRBJ2-7; v_gene: TRBV7-2; abundance: NA; d_gene: TRBD2
CDR3aa: CATAWASGSQETQYF; CDR3nt: TGTGCCACCGCATGGGCTAGCGGGAGTCAAGAGACCCAGTACTTC; len: 15; j_gene: TRBJ2-5; v_gene: TRBV15; abundance: NA; d_gene: TRBD2
CDR3aa: CAWRPDLGGGEKLFF; CDR3nt: TGTGCCTGGAGGCCGGACTTAGGGGGCGGCGAAAAACTGTTTTTT; len: 15; j_gene: TRBJ1-4; v_gene: TRBV30; abundance: NA; d_gene: TRBD1
CDR3aa: CASRDYRGSVWFF; CDR3nt: TGTGCCAGCAGAGATTACAGGGGTTCGGTTTGGTTCTTC; len: 13; j_gene: TRBJ2-1; v_gene: TRBV28; abundance: NA; d_gene: TRBD1
CDR3aa: CASSQAPTGDEQYF; CDR3nt: TGCGCCAGCAGCCAGGCCCCGACAGGGGACGAGCAGTACTTC; len: 14; j_gene: TRBJ2-7; v_gene: TRBV4-1; abundance: few; d_gene: TRBD1
CDR3aa: CASSLGRQGGQPQHF; CDR3nt: TGTGCCAGCAGCTTAGGTAGACAGGGCGGGCAGCCCCAGCATTTT; len: 15; j_gene: TRBJ1-5; v_gene: TRBV13; abundance: many; d_gene: TRBD1
CDR3aa: CAWSEDRYTEAFF; CDR3nt: TGTGCCTGGAGCGAGGACCGGTACACTGAAGCTTTCTTT; len: 13; j_gene: TRBJ1-1; v_gene: TRBV30; abundance: few; d_gene: NA
CDR3aa: CASSQGRYTEAFF; CDR3nt: TGTGCCAGCAGCCAAGGGCGCTACACTGAAGCTTTCTTT; len: 13; j_gene: TRBJ1-1; v_gene: TRBV16; abundance: many; d_gene: NA
CDR3aa: CASSRLLEGGETQYF; CDR3nt: TGTGCCAGCAGCCGCCTTTTGGAGGGCGGCGAGACCCAGTACTTC; len: 15; j_gene: TRBJ2-5; v_gene: TRBV14; abundance: many; d_gene: NA
CDR3aa: CASSQAGTRGNIQYF; CDR3nt: TGCGCCAGCAGCCAGGCCGGGACTAGGGGAAACATTCAGTACTTC; len: 15; j_gene: TRBJ2-4; v_gene: TRBV4-3; abundance: NA; d_gene: TRBD2
CDR3aa: CAIGTGSGNTIYF; CDR3nt: TGTGCCATCGGGACAGGGTCTGGAAACACCATATATTTT; len: 13; j_gene: TRBJ1-3; v_gene: TRBV10-3; abundance: few; d_gene: TRBD1
CDR3aa: CASSLVAGIQETQYF; CDR3nt: TGTGCCAGCAGCTTGGTGGCGGGGATCCAAGAGACCCAGTACTTC; len: 15; j_gene: TRBJ2-5; v_gene: TRBV5-6; abundance: few; d_gene: NA
CDR3aa: CASWRASTDTQYF; CDR3nt: TGTGCCAGCTGGAGGGCTAGCACAGATACGCAGTATTTT; len: 13; j_gene: TRBJ2-3; v_gene: TRBV9; abundance: few; d_gene: NA
CDR3aa: CASSRGYVTYNEQFF; CDR3nt: TGCGCCAGCAGCCGCGGATATGTCACCTACAATGAGCAGTTCTTC; len: 15; j_gene: TRBJ2-1; v_gene: TRBV4-3; abundance: many; d_gene: NA
CDR3aa: CASSLVGAGKNIQYF; CDR3nt: TGTGCCAGCAGCTTAGTCGGGGCGGGGAAAAACATTCAGTACTTC; len: 15; j_gene: TRBJ2-4; v_gene: TRBV7-2; abundance: few; d_gene: NA
CDR3aa: CASSIGAWTYEQYF; CDR3nt: TGTGCCAGTAGTATAGGAGCCTGGACCTACGAGCAGTACTTC; len: 14; j_gene: TRBJ2-7; v_gene: TRBV19; abundance: NA; d_gene: NA